This TCR beta chain was retrieved from a study of regulatory T cells in long-lasting Graves disease. Combining iRepertoire HTBI primers with Arm-PCR of CDR3 regions, the authors built TCR beta libraries. TCRdb analysed the multiplex PCR reads with MiXCR anew, one entry per CDR3 protein. Here the sample spans approximately 490,000 distinct CDR3 sequences, around 16% being singletons. Time point given: newly diagnosed GD, antithyroid drugs for less than 3 months. Construction of the TCR library relied on RNA isolated from PBMCs. This clonotype has at least ten counts. The germline CDR1 and CDR2 sequences are DFQATT and SNEGSKA (reference sequence). The CDR3 extends over 14 amino acids. V dropped 3 bases and J dropped 4; count of bases not matched to a gene: 8. These sequences were also reported in another study, on T cells in Graves' hyperthyroidism and ophthalmopathy. That investigation notes: The model made its ophthalmopathy prediction, and onset followed a median 6.5 months later.

The input for sequencing was peripheral blood mononuclear cells (PBMCs), taken at new diagnosis, from a patient treated with antithyroid drugs. This chain connects TRBV20-1 to TRBJ2-7; 8 bases match TRBD2. The clonotype comes from a man aged 40-49 years with Graves disease. The DNA of the CDR3 is TGCAGTGCTAGTTCGGCTAGCGGGTTTTACGAGCAGTACTTC. It encodes CSASSASGFYEQYF.